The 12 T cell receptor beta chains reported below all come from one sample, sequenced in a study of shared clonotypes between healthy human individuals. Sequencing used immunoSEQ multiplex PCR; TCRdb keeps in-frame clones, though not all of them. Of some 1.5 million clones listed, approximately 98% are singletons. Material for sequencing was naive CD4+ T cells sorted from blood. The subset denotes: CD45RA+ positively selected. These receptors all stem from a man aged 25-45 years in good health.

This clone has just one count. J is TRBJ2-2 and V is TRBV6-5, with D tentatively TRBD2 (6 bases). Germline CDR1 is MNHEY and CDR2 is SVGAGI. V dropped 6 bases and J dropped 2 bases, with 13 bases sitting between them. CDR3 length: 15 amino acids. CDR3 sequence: CASRTGTLNTGELFF. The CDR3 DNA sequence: TGTGCCAGCAGAACCGGGACTTTAAACACCGGGGAGCTGTTTTTT.

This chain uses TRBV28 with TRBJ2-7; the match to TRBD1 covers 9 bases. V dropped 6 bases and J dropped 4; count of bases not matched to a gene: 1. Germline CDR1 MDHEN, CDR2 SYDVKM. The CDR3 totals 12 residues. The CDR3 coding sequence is TGTGCCAGCAGAGGGACAGGGTACGAGCAGTACTTC. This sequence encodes CASRGTGYEQYF.

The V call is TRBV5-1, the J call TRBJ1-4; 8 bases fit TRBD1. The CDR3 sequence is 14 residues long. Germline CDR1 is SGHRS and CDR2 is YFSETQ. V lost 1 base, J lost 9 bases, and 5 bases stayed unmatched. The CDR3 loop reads CASSLSGQVKKLFF. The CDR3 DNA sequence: TGCGCCAGCAGCTTGTCGGGACAGGTTAAAAAACTGTTTTTT.

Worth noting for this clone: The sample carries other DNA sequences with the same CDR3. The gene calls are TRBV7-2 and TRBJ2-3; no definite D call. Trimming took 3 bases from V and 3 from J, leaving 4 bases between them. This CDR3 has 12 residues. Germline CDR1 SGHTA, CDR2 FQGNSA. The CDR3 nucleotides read TGTGCCAGCAGCTTCGGGACAGATACGCAGTATTTT. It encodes CASSFGTDTQYF.

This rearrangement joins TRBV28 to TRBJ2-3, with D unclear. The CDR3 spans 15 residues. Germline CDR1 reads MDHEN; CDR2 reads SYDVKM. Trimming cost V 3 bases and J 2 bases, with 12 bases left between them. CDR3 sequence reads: CASSLADGVTDTQYF. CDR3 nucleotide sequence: TGTGCCAGCAGTTTGGCCGACGGAGTCACAGATACGCAGTATTTT.

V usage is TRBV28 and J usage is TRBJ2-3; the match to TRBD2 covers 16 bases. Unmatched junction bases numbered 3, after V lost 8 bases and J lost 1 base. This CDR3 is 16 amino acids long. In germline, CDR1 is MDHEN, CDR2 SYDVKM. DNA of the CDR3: TGTGCCAGCGGGACTAGCGGGAGGGTGGGCACAGATACGCAGTATTTT. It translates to CASGTSGRVGTDTQYF.

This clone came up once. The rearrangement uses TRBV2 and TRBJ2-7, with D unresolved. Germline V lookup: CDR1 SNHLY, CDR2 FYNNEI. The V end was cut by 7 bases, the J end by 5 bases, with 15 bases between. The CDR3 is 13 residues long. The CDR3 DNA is TGTGCCAGCACCTTTGCCAGGTCTAACGAGCAGTACTTC. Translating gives CASTFARSNEQYF.

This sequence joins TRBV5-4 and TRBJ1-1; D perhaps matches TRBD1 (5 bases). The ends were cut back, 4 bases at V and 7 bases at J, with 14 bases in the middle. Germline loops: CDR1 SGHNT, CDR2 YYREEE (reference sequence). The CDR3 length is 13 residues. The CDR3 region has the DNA TGTGCCAGCAGCGCGACAGAGGTCAGTGAAGCTTTCTTT. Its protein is CASSATEVSEAFF.

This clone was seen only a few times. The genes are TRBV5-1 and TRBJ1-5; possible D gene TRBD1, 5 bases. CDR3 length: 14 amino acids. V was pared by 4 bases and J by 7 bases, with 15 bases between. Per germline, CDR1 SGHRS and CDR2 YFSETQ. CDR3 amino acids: CASSPEGRGQPQHF. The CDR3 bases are TGCGCCAGCAGCCCGGAGGGACGGGGCCAGCCCCAGCATTTT.

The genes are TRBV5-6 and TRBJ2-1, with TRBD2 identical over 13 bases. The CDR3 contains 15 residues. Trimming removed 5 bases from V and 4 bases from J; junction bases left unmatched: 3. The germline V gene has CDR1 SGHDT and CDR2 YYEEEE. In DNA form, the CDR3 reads TGTGCCAGCAGACTACTAGCGGGAGGGTACAATGAGCAGTTCTTC. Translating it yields CASRLLAGGYNEQFF.

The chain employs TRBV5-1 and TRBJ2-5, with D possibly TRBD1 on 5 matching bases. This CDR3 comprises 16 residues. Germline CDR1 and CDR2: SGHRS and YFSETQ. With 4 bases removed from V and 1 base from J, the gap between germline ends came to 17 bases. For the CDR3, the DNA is TGCGCCAGCAGCCGTCGCACAGGTGTTGCCCAAGAGACCCAGTACTTC. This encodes CASSRRTGVAQETQYF. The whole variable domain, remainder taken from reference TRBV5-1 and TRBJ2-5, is KAGVTQTPRYLIKTRGQQVTLSCSPISGHRSVSWYQQTPGQGLQFLFEYFSETQRNKGNFPGRFSGRQFSNSRSEMNVSTLELGDSALYLCASSRRTGVAQETQYFGPGTRLLVL.

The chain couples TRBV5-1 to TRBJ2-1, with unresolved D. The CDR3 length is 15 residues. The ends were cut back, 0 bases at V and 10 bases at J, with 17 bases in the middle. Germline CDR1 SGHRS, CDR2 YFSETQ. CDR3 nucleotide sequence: TGCGCCAGCAGCTTGGTGTTGGGTTTAAATGGCGAGCAGTTCTTC. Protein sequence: CASSLVLGLNGEQFF.